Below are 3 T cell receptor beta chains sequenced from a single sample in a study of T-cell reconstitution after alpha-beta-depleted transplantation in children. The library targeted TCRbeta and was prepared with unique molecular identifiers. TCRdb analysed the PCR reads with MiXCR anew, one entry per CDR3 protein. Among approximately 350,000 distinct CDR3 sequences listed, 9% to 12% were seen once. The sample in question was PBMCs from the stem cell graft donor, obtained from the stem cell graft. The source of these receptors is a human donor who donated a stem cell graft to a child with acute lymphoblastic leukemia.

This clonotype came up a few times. CDR3 in DNA: TGCAGTGCTAAAGGGGGTGGTTTCTACGAGCAGTACTTC. Protein sequence: CSAKGGGFYEQYF. V usage is TRBV20-1 and J usage is TRBJ2-7; perhaps TRBD1 as D (6 bases). The CDR3 is 13 amino acids. Deletions cut 4 bases from V and 3 bases from J, with 13 bases between. CDR1 and CDR2 from the germline V gene are DFQATT and SNEGSKA (reference sequence).

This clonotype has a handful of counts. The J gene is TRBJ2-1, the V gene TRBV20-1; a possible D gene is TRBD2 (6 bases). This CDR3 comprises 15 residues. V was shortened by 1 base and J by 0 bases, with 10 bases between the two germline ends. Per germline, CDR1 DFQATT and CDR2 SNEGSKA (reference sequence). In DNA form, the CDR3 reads TGCAGTGCTAGAGCCTTGCGGGACTCCTACAATGAGCAGTTCTTC. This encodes CSARALRDSYNEQFF.

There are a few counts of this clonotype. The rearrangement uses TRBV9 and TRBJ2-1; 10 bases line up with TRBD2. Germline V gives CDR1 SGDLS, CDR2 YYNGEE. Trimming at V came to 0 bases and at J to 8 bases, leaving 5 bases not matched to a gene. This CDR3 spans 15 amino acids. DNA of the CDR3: TGTGCCAGCAGCGTAGAGGGGACTAGCGTCTATGAGCAGTTCTTC. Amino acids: CASSVEGTSVYEQFF.